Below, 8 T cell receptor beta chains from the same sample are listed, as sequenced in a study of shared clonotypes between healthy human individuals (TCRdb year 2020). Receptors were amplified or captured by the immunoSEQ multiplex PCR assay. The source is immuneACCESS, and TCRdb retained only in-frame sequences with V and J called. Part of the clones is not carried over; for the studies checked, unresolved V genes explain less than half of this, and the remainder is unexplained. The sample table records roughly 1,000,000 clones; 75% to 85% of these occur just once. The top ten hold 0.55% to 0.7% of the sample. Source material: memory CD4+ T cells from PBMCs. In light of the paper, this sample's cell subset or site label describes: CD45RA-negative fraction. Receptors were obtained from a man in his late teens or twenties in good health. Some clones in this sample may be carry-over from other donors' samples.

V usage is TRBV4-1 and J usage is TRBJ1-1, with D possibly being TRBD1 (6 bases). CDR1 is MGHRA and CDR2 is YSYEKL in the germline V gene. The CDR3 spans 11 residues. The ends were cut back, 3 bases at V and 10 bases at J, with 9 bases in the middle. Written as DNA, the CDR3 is TGCGCCAGCAGCCAGAGGGGGGGAGCTTTCTTT. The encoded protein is CASSQRGGAFF.

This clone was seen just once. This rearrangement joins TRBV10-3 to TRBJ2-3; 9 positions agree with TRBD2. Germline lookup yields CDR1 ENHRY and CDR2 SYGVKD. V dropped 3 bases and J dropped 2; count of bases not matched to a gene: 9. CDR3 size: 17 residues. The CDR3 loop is CAISDGLAGLFTDTQYF. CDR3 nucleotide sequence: TGTGCCATCAGTGACGGGCTAGCGGGGCTATTCACAGATACGCAGTATTTT.

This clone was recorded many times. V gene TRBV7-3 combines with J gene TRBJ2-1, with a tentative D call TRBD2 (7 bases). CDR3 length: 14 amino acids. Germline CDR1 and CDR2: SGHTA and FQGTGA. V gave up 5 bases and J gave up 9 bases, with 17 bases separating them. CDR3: CASSPRWGGGEQFF. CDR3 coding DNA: TGTGCCAGCAGCCCCCGCTGGGGGGGCGGTGAGCAGTTCTTC.

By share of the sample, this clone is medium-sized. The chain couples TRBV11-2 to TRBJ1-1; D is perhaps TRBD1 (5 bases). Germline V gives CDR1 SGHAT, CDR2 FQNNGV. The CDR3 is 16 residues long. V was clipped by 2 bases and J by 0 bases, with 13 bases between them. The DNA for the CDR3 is TGTGCCAGCAGCTTAAGGTTCGGGACGGTGAACACTGAAGCTTTCTTT. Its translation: CASSLRFGTVNTEAFF.

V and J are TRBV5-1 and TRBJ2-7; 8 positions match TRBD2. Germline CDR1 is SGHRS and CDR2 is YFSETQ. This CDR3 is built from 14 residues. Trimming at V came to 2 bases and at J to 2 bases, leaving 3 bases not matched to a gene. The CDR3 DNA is TGCGCCAGCAGCTTACTAGCGGACACCTACGAGCAGTACTTC. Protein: CASSLLADTYEQYF.

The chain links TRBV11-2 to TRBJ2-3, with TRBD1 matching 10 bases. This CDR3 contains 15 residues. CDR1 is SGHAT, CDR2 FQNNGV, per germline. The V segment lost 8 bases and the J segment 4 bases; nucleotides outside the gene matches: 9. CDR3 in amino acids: CASGKTGGASDTQYF. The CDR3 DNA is TGTGCCAGCGGCAAGACAGGGGGCGCCTCAGATACGCAGTATTTT. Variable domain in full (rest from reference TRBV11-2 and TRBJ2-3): EAGVAQSPRYKIIEKRQSVAFWCNPISGHATLYWYQQILGQGPKLLIQFQNNGVVDDSQLPKDRFSAERLKGVDSTLKIQPAKLEDSAVYLCASGKTGGASDTQYFGPGTRLTVL.

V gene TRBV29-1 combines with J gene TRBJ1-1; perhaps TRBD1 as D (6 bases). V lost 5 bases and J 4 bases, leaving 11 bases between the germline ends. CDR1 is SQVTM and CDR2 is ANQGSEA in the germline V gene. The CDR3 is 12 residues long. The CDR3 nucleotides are TGCAGCGTTAAACAGGGACCCACTGAAGCTTTCTTT. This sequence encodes CSVKQGPTEAFF.

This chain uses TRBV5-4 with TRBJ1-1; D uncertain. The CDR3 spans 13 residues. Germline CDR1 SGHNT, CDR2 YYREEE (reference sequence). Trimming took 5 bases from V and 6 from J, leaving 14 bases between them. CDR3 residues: CASSYNSGPEAFF. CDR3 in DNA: TGTGCCAGCAGTTATAATTCAGGACCTGAAGCTTTCTTT.